One sample yielded the 24 T cell receptor beta chains listed below, sequenced in a study of T cells in Graves' hyperthyroidism and ophthalmopathy. There were TCR beta CDR3 regions amplified from RNA transcripts. The HTBI primer set was used in a first-round RT-PCR of the TCR CDR3. One entry per CDR3 protein results from TCRdb running MiXCR on the multiplex PCR reads. The profile covers fewer than 800,000 distinct CDR3 sequences, with about 16% appearing a single time and over 7.5% taken by the ten largest. Sequenced input: blood. The receptors derive from a young man with Graves' hyperthyroidism.

This clonotype was seen repeatedly, ten times or more. CDR3 nucleotide sequence: TGCGCCAGCAGCTTGGAGGGGGTTGGCAATCAGCCCCAGCATTTT. Translation: CASSLEGVGNQPQHF. The chain has TRBV5-1 and TRBJ1-5, with TRBD1 as a possible D gene (6 bases). Trimming pared 0 bases from V and 2 bases from J, leaving 9 bases between. This CDR3 has 15 amino acids. The germline V gene has CDR1 SGHRS and CDR2 YFSETQ.

This clonotype turned up a few times. The gene calls are TRBV20-1 and TRBJ2-7; 7 positions agree with TRBD2. The CDR3 is 13 amino acids. The ends lost 3 bases at V and 2 bases at J; junction bases unmatched: 4. CDR1 and CDR2 from the germline V gene are DFQATT and SNEGSKA (reference sequence). The CDR3 is CSASTSETYEQYF. The CDR3 DNA sequence: TGCAGTGCTAGCACTAGCGAAACCTACGAGCAGTACTTC.

This chain links TRBV20-1 with TRBJ2-4; 8 nucleotides agree with TRBD2. After removal of 4 bases from V and 9 bases from J, the junction contained 11 bases not matched to a gene. Looked up from germline, CDR1 is DFQATT and CDR2 is SNEGSKA (reference sequence). The CDR3 consists of 14 residues. CDR3 nucleotides: TGCAGTGCTAATGGCGGGAGGAGGTCCGGCATTCAGTACTTC. Protein product: CSANGGRRSGIQYF.

A few counts support this clonotype. This chain joins TRBV19 and TRBJ2-7; D is undetermined. The CDR3 spans 14 residues. Per the germline V gene, CDR1 is LNHDA and CDR2 is SQIVND (reference sequence). Trimming pared 3 bases from V and 0 bases from J, leaving 9 bases between. CDR3 DNA sequence: TGTGCCAGTAGTATGGAACGAAGCTCCTACGAGCAGTACTTC. Translated: CASSMERSSYEQYF.

In its sample, this clonotype was seen many times. The chain has TRBV5-1 and TRBJ1-1; 11 bases are shared with TRBD1. The CDR3 totals 15 residues. V lost 3 bases to trimming and J lost 1 base; unmatched junction nucleotides: 2. The germline CDR1 and CDR2 sequences are SGHRS and YFSETQ. The CDR3 DNA reads TGCGCCAGCAGCTACGGACAGGGGGCGAACACTGAAGCTTTCTTT. It encodes CASSYGQGANTEAFF.

This clonotype was seen repeatedly, ten times or more. The chain couples TRBV12-3 or TRBV12-4 to TRBJ1-1; D remains ambiguous. V lost 0 bases and J lost 0, with 8 bases in between. The CDR3 spans 15 residues. The CDR3 loop reads CASSLAGRLNTEAFF. CDR3 bases: TGTGCCAGCAGTTTAGCCGGACGGCTGAACACTGAAGCTTTCTTT.

This clonotype occurred a few times. The chain employs TRBV7-2 and TRBJ2-7; 10 bases line up with TRBD2. This CDR3 comprises 16 residues. CDR1 is SGHTA, CDR2 FQGNSA, per germline. Unmatched junction bases numbered 11, after V lost 7 bases and J lost 2 bases. Here the CDR3 DNA reads TGTGCCAGCACTCCCTCCAGCGGGAGGGCGACCTACGAGCAGTACTTC. Translating gives CASTPSSGRATYEQYF.

This clonotype was seen many times. In nucleotides, the CDR3 is TGTGCCAGCACCCCACTTGTCGTATCCCTTTCCGGGGAGCTGTTTTTT. Its translation is CASTPLVVSLSGELFF. The chain carries TRBV7-6 and TRBJ2-2; D unresolved. V was clipped by 7 bases and J by 6 bases, with 21 bases between them. This CDR3 comprises 16 residues. Germline lookup yields CDR1 SGHVS and CDR2 FNYEAQ.

This clonotype was seen a handful of times. The V gene is TRBV15, the J gene TRBJ2-1; D is undetermined. This CDR3 spans 14 amino acids. Trimming cost V 0 bases and J 2 bases, with 5 bases left between them. Germline V lookup: CDR1 LNHNV, CDR2 YYDKDF (reference sequence). The CDR3 is CATSRDSPYNEQFF. DNA for the CDR3: TGTGCCACCAGCAGAGACTCGCCCTACAATGAGCAGTTCTTC.

This clonotype has at least ten counts. CDR3 DNA sequence: TGTGCCAGCAGCTGGGGGGCGGGCAATCAGCCCCAGCATTTT. This gives the protein CASSWGAGNQPQHF. The rearrangement joins TRBV7-8 to TRBJ1-5; D is perhaps TRBD1 (6 bases). The CDR3 consists of 14 residues. V was trimmed by 4 bases and J by 2 bases, leaving 9 bases between them. Germline CDR1 is SGHVS and CDR2 is FQNEAQ.

This clonotype appeared a few times. The chain combines TRBV12-5 with TRBJ2-2; 7 nucleotides match TRBD2. V shed 4 bases, J shed 7 bases, and the junction held 15 bases outside the gene matches. Looked up from germline, CDR1 is LGHNT and CDR2 is FRNRAP. The CDR3 is 17 residues long. CDR3 sequence: CASGSSLAAPPGGELFF. DNA for the CDR3: TGTGCTAGTGGTTCGTCCCTAGCGGCCCCCCCGGGCGGGGAGCTGTTTTTT.

The J gene is TRBJ2-1, the V gene TRBV20-1, with D perhaps TRBD2 (6 bases). Trimming removed 1 base at V and 15 bases at J, with 22 bases between. This CDR3 comprises 14 residues. Germline CDR1 reads DFQATT; CDR2 reads SNEGSKA (reference sequence). CDR3 sequence reads: CSARGMEGHPQAFF. DNA for the CDR3: TGCAGTGCTAGAGGTATGGAGGGCCATCCCCAGGCGTTCTTC.

This clonotype was seen many times. The chain combines TRBV9 with TRBJ2-7; D is unclear. V was trimmed by 0 bases and J by 2 bases, leaving 21 bases between them. The CDR3 is 18 residues long. Germline CDR1 is SGDLS and CDR2 is YYNGEE. The CDR3 coding sequence is TGTGCCAGCAGCGTAGCGGAAGGTCGGGCCAACCGTGCCTACGAGCAGTACTTC. It codes for CASSVAEGRANRAYEQYF. The entire variable domain, with the rest obtained from reference TRBV9 and TRBJ2-7, is as follows: DSGVTQTPKHLITATGQRVTLRCSPRSGDLSVYWYQQSLDQGLQFLIQYYNGEERAKGNILERFSAQQFPDLHSELNLSSLELGDSALYFCASSVAEGRANRAYEQYFGPGTRLTVT.

Many counts were recorded for this clonotype. This chain joins TRBV5-6 and TRBJ2-5; D possibly corresponds to TRBD2 (5 bases). With 7 bases removed from V and 0 bases from J, the gap between germline ends came to 10 bases. Germline V gene data show CDR1 as SGHDT and CDR2 as YYEEEE. CDR3 length: 13 residues. This CDR3 is CASRGQNQETQYF. The CDR3 nucleotides are TGTGCCAGCCGCGGGCAGAACCAAGAGACCCAGTACTTC.

There are a few counts of this clonotype. The chain combines TRBV27 with TRBJ2-5; maybe TRBD2 (6 bases). This CDR3 is 14 amino acids long. V was shortened by 0 bases and J by 4 bases, with 9 bases between the two germline ends. Germline lookup yields CDR1 MNHEY and CDR2 SMNVEV (reference sequence). CDR3 DNA: TGTGCCAGCAGTTTATCGAACGGGGGAGAGACCCAGTACTTC. This codes for CASSLSNGGETQYF.

At least ten counts were recorded for this clonotype. The V gene is TRBV12-3 or TRBV12-4, the J gene TRBJ2-3; D may correspond to TRBD1 or TRBD2 (6 bases each). The CDR3 sequence is 14 residues long. V was cut by 10 bases and J by 2 bases, with 16 bases left in between. Here the CDR3 reads CATQGTLLTDTQYF. The CDR3 bases are TGTGCCACCCAGGGGACTCTCCTCACAGATACGCAGTATTTT.

This clonotype appeared many times. The rearrangement links TRBV30 to TRBJ2-1; the D gene is possibly TRBD1 (5 bases). Germline-derived CDR1 and CDR2 are GTSNPN and SVGIG (reference sequence). The CDR3 length is 15 residues. V dropped 2 bases and J dropped 0 bases, with 11 bases sitting between them. The DNA of the CDR3 is TGTGCCTGGAGTCCAGGGCAGTCCTCCTACAATGAGCAGTTCTTC. Translation gives CAWSPGQSSYNEQFF. Drawing the rest from reference TRBV30 and TRBJ2-1, the complete variable domain is SQTIHQWPATLVQPVGSPLSLECTVEGTSNPNLYWYRQAAGRGLQLLFYSVGIGQISSEVPQNLSASRPQDRQFILSSKKLLLSDSGFYLCAWSPGQSSYNEQFFGPGTRLTVL.

This clonotype came up a few times. The CDR3 sequence is CASSPSSGGQETQYF. CDR3 coding DNA: TGTGCCAGCAGTCCCTCTAGCGGGGGGCAAGAGACCCAGTACTTC. The chain employs TRBV12-3 or TRBV12-4 and TRBJ2-5; TRBD2 matches at 11 bases. The length of the CDR3 is 15 residues. V was clipped by 5 bases and J by 2 bases; unmatched bases: 4.

This chain connects TRBV4-1 to TRBJ1-1, with D hard to call. CDR1 is MGHRA, CDR2 YSYEKL, per germline. Deletions cut 1 base from V and 1 base from J, with 13 bases between. The CDR3 covers 16 residues. CDR3 loop: CASSQGDLNANTEAFF. In nucleotides, the CDR3 is TGCGCCAGCAGCCAAGGGGATCTCAACGCGAACACTGAAGCTTTCTTT.

This clonotype showed up many times. The V gene is TRBV27, the J gene TRBJ2-7, with TRBD2 identical over 9 bases. J was trimmed by 1 base and V by 5 bases; bases with no gene match: 6. The CDR3 spans 15 residues. In germline, CDR1 is MNHEY, CDR2 SMNVEV (reference sequence). CDR3: CASSPGSGSSYEQYF. In nucleotides, the CDR3 is TGTGCCAGCAGTCCAGGTAGCGGGAGTTCCTACGAGCAGTACTTC.

This clonotype was seen more than once but under ten times. The chain joins TRBV2 to TRBJ2-2; D ambiguous. CDR3 size: 13 residues. V lost 8 bases and J 5 bases, leaving 12 bases between the germline ends. Germline V gene lookup returns CDR1 SNHLY and CDR2 FYNNEI. The chain's CDR3 is CASGELGTGELFF. As DNA, the CDR3 is TGTGCCAGCGGAGAGTTAGGGACCGGGGAGCTGTTTTTT.

The chain has TRBV6-2 or TRBV6-3 and TRBJ2-5; D is unresolved. V lost 2 bases to trimming and J lost 0 bases, with 7 bases between them. The CDR3 has 14 amino acids. CDR1 is MNHEY and CDR2 is SVGEGT in the germline V gene. The chain's CDR3 is CASSYVADQETQYF. Here the CDR3 DNA reads TGTGCCAGCAGTTACGTGGCGGACCAAGAGACCCAGTACTTC.

The sample holds many counts of this clonotype. An end of the junction differs from the germline gene, which may be a read error. The J gene is TRBJ2-7, the V gene TRBV4-1; D is ambiguous. The CDR3 runs to 14 residues. In germline, CDR1 is MGHRA, CDR2 YSYEKL. DNA of the CDR3: TGTGCCAGCAGCCAAGAAGGTCTAAGCTACGAGCAGTACTTC. Encoded protein: CASSQEGLSYEQYF.

The chain couples TRBV7-2 to TRBJ2-7; TRBD2 aligns across 8 bases. There are 14 residues in the CDR3. V lost 5 bases to trimming and J lost 7 bases; unmatched junction nucleotides: 10. Germline CDR1 is SGHTA and CDR2 is FQGNSA. CDR3 protein: CASSPRGGLWEQYF. In DNA form, the CDR3 reads TGTGCCAGCAGCCCCCGGGGGGGCCTGTGGGAGCAGTACTTC. The variable domain in full, completed from reference TRBV7-2 and TRBJ2-7, reads GAGVSQSPSNKVTEKGKDVELRCDPISGHTALYWYRQSLGQGLEFLIYFQGNSAPDKSGLPSDRFSAERTGGSVSTLTIQRTQQEDSAVYLCASSPRGGLWEQYFGPGTRLTVT.